Presented here are 20 T cell receptor beta chains from one specimen sequenced in a study of T cells in Graves' hyperthyroidism and ophthalmopathy. RNA transcripts yielded amplified TCR beta CDR3 regions. The TCR CDR3 was amplified in a first-round RT-PCR using the HTBI primer set. TCRdb re-analysed the multiplex PCR reads in MiXCR, keeping a single row per CDR3 protein. The sample records 490,000 or so distinct CDR3 sequences, 46% being singletons. The sequencing input was peripheral blood or thyroid tissue (not recorded which). The receptors shown here come from an adult woman with Graves' disease, either hyperthyroidism or ophthalmopathy (not recorded which).

This clonotype was counted a few times. The chain uses TRBV6-5 and TRBJ2-7; TRBD2 aligns across 8 bases. CDR3 length: 16 residues. Trimming at V came to 0 bases and at J to 3 bases, leaving 7 bases not matched to a gene. Germline CDR1 and CDR2: MNHEY and SVGAGI. The CDR3 sequence: CASSYSYGLAFYEQYF. In DNA form, the CDR3 reads TGTGCCAGCAGTTACTCTTATGGACTAGCCTTCTACGAGCAGTACTTC.

This clonotype came up many times. The V and J genes are TRBV14 and TRBJ1-4, with a tentative D call TRBD1 (5 bases). V was pared by 7 bases and J by 5 bases, with 11 bases between. Per germline, CDR1 SGHDN and CDR2 FVKESK. The CDR3 consists of 13 residues. CDR3 DNA: TGTGCCAGCAAACGGGGCTCCAATGAAAAACTGTTTTTT. It encodes CASKRGSNEKLFF.

This chain connects TRBV20-1 to TRBJ2-5; 7 bases fit TRBD2. CDR1 is DFQATT and CDR2 is SNEGSKA in the germline V gene (reference sequence). The V and J ends lost 0 bases and 2 bases, in that order; junction bases with no gene match: 9. There are 16 residues in the CDR3. The CDR3 bases are TGCAGTGCTAGAGATCAGACTAGCACCCTACAAGAGACCCAGTACTTC. It specifies CSARDQTSTLQETQYF.

This clonotype was counted many times. V gene TRBV20-1 combines with J gene TRBJ1-4; weak D call: TRBD1 (5 bases). The CDR3 is 14 residues long. The germline gives CDR1 DFQATT, CDR2 SNEGSKA (reference sequence). V was trimmed by 5 bases and J by 2 bases, leaving 12 bases between them. CDR3 bases: TGCAGTGCTGTCCCCAGGGTTACTAATGAAAAACTGTTTTTT. Translation: CSAVPRVTNEKLFF.

The chain uses TRBV15 and TRBJ2-2, with TRBD1 as a possible D gene (5 bases). The CDR3 has 14 amino acids. From germline, CDR1 is LNHNV and CDR2 YYDKDF (reference sequence). Trimming took off 2 bases at V and 5 bases at J, with 9 bases between the two ends. CDR3 bases: TGTGCCACCAGCAGAAGAAGGGGAACCGGGGAGCTGTTTTTT. Translation: CATSRRRGTGELFF. The full variable domain, in which reference TRBV15 and TRBJ2-2 provide the parts outside the CDR3, is DAMVIQNPRYQVTQFGKPVTLSCSQTLNHNVMYWYQQKSSQAPKLLFHYYDKDFNNEADTPDNFQSRRPNTSFCFLDIRSPGLGDTAMYLCATSRRRGTGELFFGEGSRLTVL.

The chain combines TRBV24-1 with TRBJ2-5; 8 positions agree with TRBD1. Per germline, CDR1 KGHDR and CDR2 SFDVKD. Trimming at V came to 4 bases and at J to 5 bases, leaving 11 bases not matched to a gene. The CDR3 covers 16 residues. DNA for the CDR3: TGTGCCACCAGTGACCCCGGGCAGGGGGCGGGTGAGACCCAGTACTTC. Its translation: CATSDPGQGAGETQYF.

The chain couples TRBV6-1 to TRBJ2-2; D may be TRBD1 or TRBD2 (5 bases each). This CDR3 region has 17 residues. The ends were cut back, 6 bases at V and 1 base at J, with 18 bases in the middle. Germline lookup yields CDR1 MNHNS and CDR2 SASEGT. The CDR3 DNA reads TGTGCCAGCAGGAGTCCGTGGGGGTCGTTGAACACCGGGGAGCTGTTTTTT. Amino acids: CASRSPWGSLNTGELFF.

This chain links TRBV9 with TRBJ1-3; D call uncertain. The CDR3 has 16 residues. V lost 0 bases to trimming and J lost 10 bases, with 20 bases between them. In germline, CDR1 is SGDLS, CDR2 YYNGEE. The CDR3 is CASSVVAGGRQETIYF. CDR3 in DNA: TGTGCCAGCAGCGTAGTGGCGGGAGGGCGGCAAGAGACCATATATTTT. The full variable domain, in which reference TRBV9 and TRBJ1-3 provide the parts outside the CDR3, is DSGVTQTPKHLITATGQRVTLRCSPRSGDLSVYWYQQSLDQGLQFLIQYYNGEERAKGNILERFSAQQFPDLHSELNLSSLELGDSALYFCASSVVAGGRQETIYFGEGSWLTVV.

The rearrangement uses TRBV10-3 and TRBJ1-1; the D is unclear. Germline assignment: CDR1 ENHRY and CDR2 SYGVKD. The CDR3 runs 13 residues. CDR3 DNA: TGTGCTAGTTTCGACGGAGTGAACACTGAAGCTTTCTTT. It encodes CASFDGVNTEAFF.

This clonotype was seen a few times. The chain links TRBV20-1 to TRBJ1-2; weak D call: TRBD1 (5 bases). Trimming cost V 0 bases and J 3 bases, with 8 bases left between them. Germline V gives CDR1 DFQATT, CDR2 SNEGSKA (reference sequence). The CDR3 is 13 residues long. The CDR3 is CSAREDNYYGYTF. In nucleotides, the CDR3 is TGCAGTGCTAGAGAGGACAACTACTATGGCTACACCTTC.

On this clonotype itself: The CDR3 does not end in the conserved phenylalanine or tryptophan, so this is likely a read error. The J gene is TRBJ2-5, the V gene TRBV4-3, with D tentatively TRBD2 (5 bases). V shed 1 base and J shed 2 bases, with 8 bases lying between them. CDR3 length: 14 amino acids. CDR1 and CDR2 (germline): LGHNA, YSLEER. The CDR3 bases are TGCGCCAGCAGCCAAGGGACTTCTCAAGAGACCCAGTACCTC. It is translated as CASSQGTSQETQYL.

This chain connects TRBV12-3 or TRBV12-4 to TRBJ2-7, with 8 bases fitting TRBD1. This CDR3 comprises 14 residues. The ends lost 5 bases at V and 3 bases at J; junction bases unmatched: 6. CDR3: CASSEQGVFYEQYF. The CDR3 DNA follows: TGTGCCAGCAGTGAACAGGGGGTTTTCTACGAGCAGTACTTC.

The gene calls are TRBV7-9 and TRBJ1-3; tentative D call: TRBD1 (5 bases). Germline V gives CDR1 SEHNR, CDR2 FQNEAQ (reference sequence). This CDR3 contains 16 residues. Trimming cost V 2 bases and J 0 bases, with 11 bases left between them. The CDR3 coding sequence is TGTGCCAGCAGCTTACGGGGCGGACACTCTGGAAACACCATATATTTT. Protein: CASSLRGGHSGNTIYF.

Only a few counts were recorded for this clonotype. The V gene is TRBV9, the J gene TRBJ1-2, with TRBD1 as a possible D gene (5 bases). Germline assignment: CDR1 SGDLS and CDR2 YYNGEE. The CDR3 runs to 15 residues. Deletions cut 1 base from V and 1 base from J, with 11 bases between. The CDR3 spells CASSVPAGGNYGYTF. CDR3 coding DNA: TGTGCCAGCAGCGTACCGGCGGGGGGTAACTATGGCTACACCTTC.

The table lists this clonotype with a few counts. V gene TRBV29-1 combines with J gene TRBJ1-2; maybe TRBD1 (5 bases). Germline CDR1 reads SQVTM; CDR2 reads ANQGSEA. The CDR3 has 12 residues. V lost 1 base and J lost 7, with 10 bases in between. This chain's CDR3 is CSVEGGPGGYTF. CDR3 bases: TGCAGCGTTGAAGGGGGACCCGGTGGCTACACCTTC.

The chain couples TRBV11-2 to TRBJ2-2; 11 bases map to TRBD2. Germline V gene lookup returns CDR1 SGHAT and CDR2 FQNNGV. Losses at the gene ends were 1 base for V and 4 bases for J; bases not matched to a gene: 8. CDR3 length equals 18 residues. This CDR3 is CASSLVLIAGGSTGELFF. The CDR3 bases are TGTGCCAGCAGCTTAGTTTTAATAGCGGGAGGGAGCACCGGGGAGCTGTTTTTT.

For this clonotype: A much larger clone differs from this one at a single base, so this may be a read error. The chain joins TRBV25-1 to TRBJ2-6, with D perhaps matching TRBD2 (5 bases). The V gene's germline CDR1 is MGHDK and CDR2 SYGVNS. This CDR3 region has 13 residues. Trimming shortened V by 7 bases and J by 2 bases, and 6 bases separated the two germline ends. This CDR3 is CASTGAGANVLTF. CDR3 DNA sequence: TGTGCCAGCACCGGGGCTGGGGCCAACGTCCTGACTTTC.

The chain uses TRBV2 and TRBJ2-6; D gene uncertain. The germline gives CDR1 SNHLY, CDR2 FYNNEI. This CDR3 is 14 amino acids long. V dropped 4 bases and J dropped 0 bases, with 4 bases sitting between them. The CDR3 DNA reads TGTGCCAGCAGTGGTAGCTCTGGGGCCAACGTCCTGACTTTC. Amino acid sequence: CASSGSSGANVLTF.

The genes are TRBV7-3 and TRBJ2-6; 7 bases are a match to TRBD1. This CDR3 has 13 amino acids. Per the germline V gene, CDR1 is SGHTA and CDR2 is FQGTGA. V lost 3 bases to trimming and J lost 13 bases; unmatched junction nucleotides: 6. For the CDR3, the DNA is TGTGCCAGCAGCTTTTCGCCGGGACAGGTCCTGACTTTC. It yields the protein CASSFSPGQVLTF. Drawing the rest from reference TRBV7-3 and TRBJ2-6, the complete variable domain is GAGVSQTPSNKVTEKGKYVELRCDPISGHTALYWYRQSLGQGPEFLIYFQGTGAADDSGLPNDRFFAVRPEGSVSTLKIQRTERGDSAVYLCASSFSPGQVLTFGAGSRLTVL.

This clonotype occurred many times. This chain uses TRBV2 with TRBJ2-7; D tentatively reads TRBD1 or TRBD2 (5 bases each). Germline V gene lookup returns CDR1 SNHLY and CDR2 FYNNEI. This CDR3 comprises 15 residues. Trimming removed 0 bases from V and 0 bases from J, with 9 bases in between. The CDR3 reads CASSEARGSSYEQYF. The CDR3 region has the DNA TGTGCCAGCAGTGAAGCGAGGGGTAGCTCCTACGAGCAGTACTTC.